This T cell receptor (beta chain) came from a study of control samples from healthy donors and cancer patients. Using immunoSEQ multiplex PCR, the repertoire was profiled, and TCRdb retains in-frame clones only, with some absent. Here the sample spans 80,000 to 85,000 clones, around nine tenths being singletons. The CDR3 is 14 residues long. Germline V lookup: CDR1 SGHRS, CDR2 YFSETQ. Between the trimmed V and J ends, which lost 2 bases and 4 bases, there was a span of 11 bases. The source material was blood. The TCR was taken from a woman in her 50s in good health. V is TRBV5-1 and J is TRBJ2-3; D may correspond to TRBD1 or TRBD2 (5 bases each). For the CDR3, the DNA is TGCGCCAGCAGCTTAACTAGAGGGGCAGATACGCAGTATTTT. Amino acid sequence: CASSLTRGADTQYF. The variable domain in full, with the rest retrieved from reference TRBV5-1 and TRBJ2-3, is KAGVTQTPRYLIKTRGQQVTLSCSPISGHRSVSWYQQTPGQGLQFLFEYFSETQRNKGNFPGRFSGRQFSNSRSEMNVSTLELGDSALYLCASSLTRGADTQYFGPGTRLTVL.